This T cell receptor (beta chain) is drawn from a study of relationships among human T cell subsets. Semiquantitative ARM-PCR amplified T cell receptor alpha and beta CDR3 regions from mRNA. ARM-PCR used tagged nested gene-specific primers, then communal superprimers for exponential amplification. MiXCR, run by TCRdb on the multiplex PCR reads, gives a single entry per CDR3 protein. Seen here are roughly 15,000 distinct CDR3 sequences, around 62% observed once, and the top ten hold about 35%. The table lists this clonotype with a few counts. Germline CDR1 is SGHNT and CDR2 is YENEEA. CDR3 length equals 13 residues. V was pared by 0 bases and J by 6 bases, with 8 bases between.

The V and J genes are TRBV11-3 and TRBJ1-1; D gene unclear. The sequenced sample consisted of total T cells sorted from blood. The TCR comes from a man aged 35-49 years in good health. CDR3 sequence: CASSLDRRSEAFF. Here the CDR3 DNA reads TGTGCCAGCAGCTTAGATCGAAGGTCTGAAGCTTTCTTT.